The clone carrying this T cell receptor (beta chain) was found a few times. CDR1 SNHLY and CDR2 FYNNEI come from the germline V gene. CDR3 length equals 13 residues. The V segment lost 6 bases and the J segment 5 bases; nucleotides outside the gene matches: 6. Sequencing used immunoSEQ multiplex PCR; TCRdb keeps in-frame clones, though not all of them. The profile covers about 120,000 clones, with approximately 87% appearing a single time and less than 30% taken by the ten largest. These data belong to a study of blood T cell repertoires in COVID-19. Study-level information: From T cells, B-cell-depleted T cells, or PBMCs came the material, which was cDNA or gDNA.

The material sequenced was peripheral blood. The clonotype was recovered from a woman in her sixties or seventies with acute or convalescent COVID-19. The V and J genes are TRBV2 and TRBJ1-1, with 7 bases fitting TRBD1. CDR3 protein: CASRFQGVTEAFF. The CDR3 DNA follows: TGTGCCAGCAGGTTCCAGGGGGTAACTGAAGCTTTCTTT.